The 21 T cell receptor beta chains reported below all come from one sample, sequenced in a study of T cell responses to AZD1222 COVID-19 vaccine. Only in-frame clones appear in the TCRdb table, and some are missing; sequencing was by immunoSEQ multiplex PCR. The sample lists roughly 120,000 clones, roughly 87% occurring once. This specimen was peripheral blood, taken on day 0 of AZD1222 vaccination. Receptor source: an adult in good health.

This clone was counted between two and nine times. The chain couples TRBV14 to TRBJ2-3; 9 nucleotides match TRBD2. The CDR3 has 18 residues. Germline V lookup: CDR1 SGHDN, CDR2 FVKESK. V lost 1 base and J lost 0; bases outside the gene matches: 8. CDR3 coding DNA: TGTGCCAGCAGCCAAGTGTGGGAGCTAGCGGGAAGCACAGATACGCAGTATTTT. Translating gives CASSQVWELAGSTDTQYF.

The count of this clone is one. The rearrangement uses TRBV19 and TRBJ2-7, with 8 nucleotides matching TRBD1. The CDR3 totals 14 residues. With 7 bases clipped from V and 6 bases from J, the junction kept 11 bases outside the gene matches. Looked up from germline, CDR1 is LNHDA and CDR2 is SQIVND (reference sequence). CDR3 in DNA: TGTGCCAGTACCCTAAAGGCAGGGGGCTCCGAGCAGTACTTC. It translates to CASTLKAGGSEQYF.

This chain joins TRBV25-1 and TRBJ2-7; 8 bases fit TRBD1. Germline lookup yields CDR1 MGHDK and CDR2 SYGVNS. The CDR3 has 14 amino acids. V dropped 11 bases and J dropped 6; count of bases not matched to a gene: 15. For the CDR3, the DNA is TGTGCCGTAGCATCGGGGACAGGCTATTTCGAGCAGTACTTC. Translated, it gives CAVASGTGYFEQYF.

The CDR3 spells CASSPATGSNQPQHF. DNA for the CDR3: TGCGCCAGCAGCCCGGCGACAGGGAGCAATCAGCCCCAGCATTTT. The V and J genes are TRBV5-1 and TRBJ1-5; 7 nucleotides align to TRBD1. The germline CDR1 and CDR2 sequences are SGHRS and YFSETQ. Trimming took 4 bases from V and 1 from J; bases not matched to a gene: 5. The CDR3 consists of 15 residues.

The chain combines TRBV29-1 with TRBJ1-1; possible D gene TRBD1, 5 bases. CDR1 and CDR2 (germline): SQVTM, ANQGSEA. CDR3 length: 14 residues. Trimming stripped 7 bases from V and 4 bases from J, with 19 bases between. CDR3: CSAPTQGQGTEAFF. CDR3 DNA: TGCAGCGCGCCGACCCAGGGTCAGGGCACTGAAGCTTTCTTT.

This clone was counted a single time. The rearrangement uses TRBV24-1 and TRBJ2-1; D gene unclear. From germline, CDR1 is KGHDR and CDR2 SFDVKD. The length of the CDR3 is 16 residues. Trimming removed 5 bases at V and 0 bases at J, with 13 bases between. The CDR3 spells CATSGVDQSSYNEQFF. In DNA form, the CDR3 reads TGTGCCACCAGTGGAGTGGATCAGAGCTCCTACAATGAGCAGTTCTTC.

This clone was detected a few times. The rearrangement joins TRBV7-3 to TRBJ2-1; tentative D call: TRBD2 (7 bases). The CDR3 covers 15 residues. Germline CDR1 reads SGHTA; CDR2 reads FQGTGA. The V end lost 1 base, the J end lost 2 bases, and 9 bases lay between the germline ends. DNA of the CDR3: TGTGCCAGCAGCTTAAACGGGGGGCCCTACAATGAGCAGTTCTTC. Translated: CASSLNGGPYNEQFF.

The V and J genes are TRBV5-1 and TRBJ2-2; 10 positions agree with TRBD2. Germline lookup yields CDR1 SGHRS and CDR2 YFSETQ. J lost 3 bases, V lost 4 bases, and 9 bases had no gene match. This CDR3 is 17 amino acids long. Here the CDR3 DNA reads TGCGCCAGCAGCCCCAGGACGACTAGCGGGTACACCGGGGAGCTGTTTTTT. It specifies CASSPRTTSGYTGELFF.

The V call is TRBV10-1, the J call TRBJ2-5; the D gene is possibly TRBD1 (6 bases). Germline V gene lookup returns CDR1 WNHNN and CDR2 SYGVQD (reference sequence). V lost 6 bases, J lost 5 bases, and 16 bases lay in between. The CDR3 is 14 residues long. This CDR3 reads CASSLDRFGETQYF. In nucleotides, the CDR3 is TGCGCCAGCAGCCTTGACAGGTTTGGTGAGACCCAGTACTTC.

This chain links TRBV9 with TRBJ2-3; 7 bases align to TRBD2. The germline V gene encodes CDR1 SGDLS and CDR2 YYNGEE. The CDR3 runs 15 residues. Trimming removed 4 bases from V and 2 bases from J; junction bases left unmatched: 7. This CDR3 reads CASSPLAGDTDTQYF. The DNA for the CDR3 is TGTGCCAGCAGCCCCCTGGCGGGGGACACAGATACGCAGTATTTT. The variable domain in full, with the rest retrieved from reference TRBV9 and TRBJ2-3, is DSGVTQTPKHLITATGQRVTLRCSPRSGDLSVYWYQQSLDQGLQFLIQYYNGEERAKGNILERFSAQQFPDLHSELNLSSLELGDSALYFCASSPLAGDTDTQYFGPGTRLTVL.

V gene TRBV2 combines with J gene TRBJ2-7; 8 bases are a match to TRBD1. The V and J ends lost 2 bases and 5 bases, in that order; junction bases with no gene match: 8. Germline assignment: CDR1 SNHLY and CDR2 FYNNEI. This CDR3 is built from 15 residues. CDR3 nucleotides: TGTGCCAGCAGTGAATTGGCAGGGGGCGTTGACGAGCAGTACTTC. Translating it yields CASSELAGGVDEQYF.

The chain uses TRBV3-1 (or the pseudogene TRBV3-2) and TRBJ1-2, with D perhaps matching TRBD1 (5 bases). V gave up 2 bases and J gave up 6 bases, with 19 bases separating them. This CDR3 comprises 16 residues. Germline lookup yields CDR1 LGHDT and CDR2 YNNKEL (reference sequence). CDR3 coding DNA: TGTGCCAGCAGCCAATTTGCGGCAGCACAGGTGGATGGCTACACCTTC. Translated, it gives CASSQFAAAQVDGYTF.

V and J are TRBV11-3 and TRBJ2-1; D not certain. The ends were cut back, 4 bases at V and 6 bases at J, with 13 bases in the middle. The CDR3 extends over 14 amino acids. Per germline, CDR1 SGHNT and CDR2 YENEEA. The CDR3 spells CASSSTGSINEQFF. CDR3 bases: TGTGCCAGCAGCTCTACCGGGTCTATCAATGAGCAGTTCTTC.

This clone was detected only a few times. The chain has TRBV12-5 and TRBJ1-3; D remains ambiguous. Per germline, CDR1 LGHNT and CDR2 FRNRAP. The CDR3 contains 15 residues. Trimming removed 2 bases from V and 0 bases from J, with 8 bases in between. CDR3 nucleotides: TGTGCTAGTGGTTTGAGACACCCCTCTGGAAACACCATATATTTT. Translation: CASGLRHPSGNTIYF.

This sequence joins TRBV18 and TRBJ2-1; 8 bases line up with TRBD2. V shed 3 bases, J shed 2 bases, and the junction held 0 bases outside the gene matches. Germline CDR1 reads KGHSH; CDR2 reads LQKENI. The CDR3 has 14 amino acids. The CDR3 spells CASSPGLAYNEQFF. The CDR3 DNA is TGTGCCAGCTCACCGGGACTAGCCTACAATGAGCAGTTCTTC.

The chain employs TRBV5-4 and TRBJ2-5, with 12 bases that match TRBD2. J lost 8 bases, V lost 0 bases, and 2 bases had no gene match. The germline gives CDR1 SGHNT, CDR2 YYREEE (reference sequence). The CDR3 loop spans 14 amino acids. The CDR3 is CASSLELAGGTQYF. CDR3 DNA sequence: TGTGCCAGCAGCTTGGAACTAGCGGGGGGTACCCAGTACTTC.

The chain links TRBV11-3 to TRBJ2-5, with 11 bases lining up with TRBD2. This CDR3 spans 16 amino acids. In germline, CDR1 is SGHNT, CDR2 YENEEA. J was trimmed by 3 bases and V by 5 bases; bases with no gene match: 8. CDR3 sequence (DNA): TGTGCCAGCAGCGGCGCTTCGACTAGCGGGGAAGAGACCCAGTACTTC. Protein: CASSGASTSGEETQYF.

The chain carries TRBV4-1 and TRBJ2-7, with 10 bases that match TRBD2. The V gene end was trimmed by 4 bases and the J gene end by 2 bases; junction bases not matched to a gene: 8. The CDR3 length is 16 residues. Per germline, CDR1 MGHRA and CDR2 YSYEKL. CDR3 DNA sequence: TGCGCCAGCAGCCTCTCCCCGAGCGGGGGGGCCTACGAGCAGTACTTC. Protein sequence: CASSLSPSGGAYEQYF.

The chain carries TRBV9 and TRBJ1-6; maybe TRBD1 (5 bases). Germline loops: CDR1 SGDLS, CDR2 YYNGEE. The CDR3 has 14 amino acids. Trimming took off 4 bases at V and 9 bases at J, with 14 bases between the two ends. CDR3 sequence reads: CASSLRDEFSPLHF. The CDR3 DNA reads as TGTGCCAGCAGCCTCAGGGATGAGTTTTCACCCCTCCACTTT. The variable domain in full, completed from reference TRBV9 and TRBJ1-6, reads DSGVTQTPKHLITATGQRVTLRCSPRSGDLSVYWYQQSLDQGLQFLIQYYNGEERAKGNILERFSAQQFPDLHSELNLSSLELGDSALYFCASSLRDEFSPLHFGNGTRLTVT.

The gene calls are TRBV9 and TRBJ2-1, with TRBD2 matching over 7 bases. Trimming removed 6 bases from V and 6 bases from J; junction bases left unmatched: 9. The CDR3 spans 14 residues. Germline lookup yields CDR1 SGDLS and CDR2 YYNGEE. The CDR3 bases are TGTGCCAGCACCGTCAGCGGGAACCCCAATGAGCAGTTCTTC. It yields the protein CASTVSGNPNEQFF.

In nucleotides, the CDR3 is TGCGCCAGCAGCAAGGCCGGGACTAGCGGCTTTCTCACCACCTACGAGCAGTACTTC. Amino acids: CASSKAGTSGFLTTYEQYF. The genes are TRBV5-1 and TRBJ2-7; 11 bases match TRBD2. The CDR3 extends over 19 amino acids. Germline values: CDR1 SGHRS, CDR2 YFSETQ. Trimming took 4 bases from V and 2 from J; bases not matched to a gene: 17.